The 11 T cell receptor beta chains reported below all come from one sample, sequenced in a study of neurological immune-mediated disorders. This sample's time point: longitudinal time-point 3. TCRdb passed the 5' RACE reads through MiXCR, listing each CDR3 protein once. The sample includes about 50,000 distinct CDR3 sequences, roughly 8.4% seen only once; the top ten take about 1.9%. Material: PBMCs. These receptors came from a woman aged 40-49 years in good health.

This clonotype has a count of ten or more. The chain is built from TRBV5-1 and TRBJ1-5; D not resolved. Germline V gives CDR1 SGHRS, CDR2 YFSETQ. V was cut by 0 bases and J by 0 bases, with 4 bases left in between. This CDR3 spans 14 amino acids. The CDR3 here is CASSLGPSNQPQHF. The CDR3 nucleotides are TGCGCCAGCAGCTTGGGGCCTAGCAATCAGCCCCAGCATTTT.

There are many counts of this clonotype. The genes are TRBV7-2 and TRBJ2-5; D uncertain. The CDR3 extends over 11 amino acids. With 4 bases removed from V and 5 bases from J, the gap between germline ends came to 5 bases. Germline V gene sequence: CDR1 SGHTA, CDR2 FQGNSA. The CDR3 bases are TGTGCCAGCAGCTCGAGGGAGACCCAGTACTTC. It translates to CASSSRETQYF.

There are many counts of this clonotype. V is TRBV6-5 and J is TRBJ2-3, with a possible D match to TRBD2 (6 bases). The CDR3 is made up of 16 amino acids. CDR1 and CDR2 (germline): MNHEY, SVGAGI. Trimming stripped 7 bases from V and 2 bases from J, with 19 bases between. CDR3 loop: CASNDGLSAPTDTQYF. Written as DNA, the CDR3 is TGTGCCAGCAACGACGGACTAAGCGCCCCCACAGATACGCAGTATTTT.

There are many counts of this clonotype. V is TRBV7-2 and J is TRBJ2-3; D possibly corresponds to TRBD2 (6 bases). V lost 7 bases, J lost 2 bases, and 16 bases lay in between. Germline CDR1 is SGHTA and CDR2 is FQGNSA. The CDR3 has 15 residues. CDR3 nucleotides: TGTGCCAGCATCTCCCGGGACTTTAACACAGATACGCAGTATTTT. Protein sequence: CASISRDFNTDTQYF.

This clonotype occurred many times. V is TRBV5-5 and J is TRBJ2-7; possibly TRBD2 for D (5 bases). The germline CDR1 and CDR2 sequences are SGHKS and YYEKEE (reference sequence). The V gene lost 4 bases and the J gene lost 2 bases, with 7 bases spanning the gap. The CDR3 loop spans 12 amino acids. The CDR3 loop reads CASSGLPYEQYF. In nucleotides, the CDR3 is TGTGCCAGCAGCGGACTGCCCTACGAGCAGTACTTC.

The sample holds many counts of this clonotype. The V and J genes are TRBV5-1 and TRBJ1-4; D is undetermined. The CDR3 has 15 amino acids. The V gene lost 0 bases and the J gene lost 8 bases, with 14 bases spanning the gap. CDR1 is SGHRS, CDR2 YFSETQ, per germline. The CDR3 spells CASSLGSTRGEKLFF. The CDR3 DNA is TGCGCCAGCAGCTTGGGAAGTACCCGGGGAGAAAAACTGTTTTTT.

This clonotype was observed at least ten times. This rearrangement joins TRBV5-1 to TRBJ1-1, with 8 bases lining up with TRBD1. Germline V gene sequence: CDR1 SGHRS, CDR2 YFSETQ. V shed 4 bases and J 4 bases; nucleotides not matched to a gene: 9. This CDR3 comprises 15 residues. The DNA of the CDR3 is TGCGCCAGCAGCCGAGCAGGGGGCCCTGGCACTGAAGCTTTCTTT. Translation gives CASSRAGGPGTEAFF.

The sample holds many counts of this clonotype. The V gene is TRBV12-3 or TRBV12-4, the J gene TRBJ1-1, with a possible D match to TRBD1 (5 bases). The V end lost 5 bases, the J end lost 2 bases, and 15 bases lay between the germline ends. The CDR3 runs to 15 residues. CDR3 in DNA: TGTGCCAGCAGTCCCCGGGGAAGGGGTAACACTGAAGCTTTCTTT. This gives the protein CASSPRGRGNTEAFF.

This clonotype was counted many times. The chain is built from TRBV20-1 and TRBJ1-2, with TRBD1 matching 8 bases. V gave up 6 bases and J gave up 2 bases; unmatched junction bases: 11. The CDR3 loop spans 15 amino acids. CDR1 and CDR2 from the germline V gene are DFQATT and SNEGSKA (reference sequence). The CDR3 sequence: CSAANPGQENYGYTF. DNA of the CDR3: TGCAGTGCCGCTAACCCGGGACAGGAGAACTATGGCTACACCTTC.

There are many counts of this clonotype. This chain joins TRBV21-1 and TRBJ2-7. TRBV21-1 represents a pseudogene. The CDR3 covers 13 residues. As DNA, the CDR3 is TGTGCCAGCAGCGTGTTCAGGTCCTACGAGCAGTACTTC. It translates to CASSVFRSYEQYF.

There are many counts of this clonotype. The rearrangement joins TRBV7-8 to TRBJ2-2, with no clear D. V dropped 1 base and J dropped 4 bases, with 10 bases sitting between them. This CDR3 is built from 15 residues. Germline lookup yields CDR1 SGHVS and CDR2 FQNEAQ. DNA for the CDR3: TGTGCCAGCAGCTTAGAATCCCTGAGCACCGGGGAGCTGTTTTTT. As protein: CASSLESLSTGELFF.